These 31 T cell receptor beta chains came from one sample sequenced in a study of T cell responses to AZD1222 COVID-19 vaccine. The data were produced by immunoSEQ multiplex PCR, yet TCRdb's version contains in-frame clones alone and is incomplete. The data show over 120,000 clones, with approximately 89% seen just once and about 1.8% held by the top ten. Source: peripheral blood, taken 28 days after the second AZD1222 dose. Receptors originate from an adult who received the AZD1222 COVID-19 vaccine.

The CDR3 nucleotides are TGTGCCAGCAGCCAAGCAGGGCGCGCAGGGGATTACAATGAGCAGTTCTTC. Translated: CASSQAGRAGDYNEQFF. The gene calls are TRBV4-2 and TRBJ2-1; possible D gene TRBD1, 6 bases. Germline loops: CDR1 LGHNA, CDR2 YNFKEQ. The CDR3 runs 17 residues. Trimming took 1 base from V and 4 from J, leaving 17 bases between them.

This clone was observed a few times. The genes are TRBV28 and TRBJ1-4; 8 nucleotides align to TRBD1. Unmatched junction bases numbered 5, after V lost 2 bases and J lost 0 bases. This CDR3 comprises 17 residues. CDR1 and CDR2 from the germline V gene are MDHEN and SYDVKM. The CDR3: CASSLGGQATTNEKLFF. For the CDR3, the DNA is TGTGCCAGCAGTTTAGGGGGACAGGCGACAACTAATGAAAAACTGTTTTTT.

V and J are TRBV28 and TRBJ1-1; D is unclear. The ends were cut back, 5 bases at V and 5 bases at J, with 12 bases in the middle. CDR1 and CDR2 from the germline V gene are MDHEN and SYDVKM. The CDR3 extends over 13 amino acids. In DNA form, the CDR3 reads TGTGCCAGCAGTGAGCTACTCCGGACTGAAGCTTTCTTT. This codes for CASSELLRTEAFF.

The chain recombines TRBV2 with TRBJ1-2; 9 positions match TRBD1. The CDR3 is 14 amino acids. The ends lost 4 bases at V and 4 bases at J; junction bases unmatched: 4. The germline gives CDR1 SNHLY, CDR2 FYNNEI. The CDR3 nucleotides read TGTGCCAGCAGTGGAGACAGGGGGGTCTATGGCTACACCTTC. This translates into CASSGDRGVYGYTF.

This clone was counted once. The rearrangement links TRBV29-1 to TRBJ2-1; D could derive from TRBD1 or TRBD2 (6 bases each). CDR1 and CDR2 from the germline V gene are SQVTM and ANQGSEA. Trimming removed 4 bases at V and 9 bases at J, with 13 bases between. The CDR3 is 12 residues long. The CDR3 protein is CSVARGPAEQFF. The CDR3 DNA reads TGCAGCGTTGCACGGGGGCCCGCTGAGCAGTTCTTC.

This chain's CDR3 is CASSYEGGTGNTIYF. CDR3 DNA: TGTGCCAGTAGTTATGAGGGGGGCACTGGAAACACCATATATTTT. The chain joins TRBV19 to TRBJ1-3, with D possibly being TRBD1 (6 bases). From germline, CDR1 is LNHDA and CDR2 SQIVND (reference sequence). V was cut by 5 bases and J by 2 bases, with 13 bases left in between. This CDR3 region has 15 residues.

This clone came up a few times. The chain employs TRBV7-9 and TRBJ2-7; TRBD2 is a possible D gene (5 bases). From germline, CDR1 is SEHNR and CDR2 FQNEAQ (reference sequence). The CDR3 contains 13 residues. Trimming took 2 bases from V and 5 from J, leaving 10 bases between them. CDR3 DNA: TGTGCCAGCAGCTTAAGACTCGGGGACGAGCAGTACTTC. This encodes CASSLRLGDEQYF.

The chain joins TRBV30 to TRBJ2-7; D uncertain. The CDR3 has 12 residues. V lost 2 bases, J lost 6 bases, and 11 bases lay in between. Germline loops: CDR1 GTSNPN, CDR2 SVGIG (reference sequence). In DNA form, the CDR3 reads TGTGCCTGGAGTCCCGGATCGTCCGAGCAGTACTTC. It specifies CAWSPGSSEQYF.

The chain carries TRBV6-5 and TRBJ1-1, with 8 bases fitting TRBD1. The CDR3 totals 14 residues. Losses at the gene ends were 4 bases for V and 1 base for J; bases not matched to a gene: 2. CDR1 is MNHEY, CDR2 SVGAGI, per germline. As DNA, the CDR3 is TGTGCCAGCAGTTGGGGGACAGGGAACACTGAAGCTTTCTTT. It is translated as CASSWGTGNTEAFF.

This rearrangement joins TRBV6-6 to TRBJ1-1, with D perhaps TRBD1 (6 bases). Germline CDR1 and CDR2: MNHNY and SVGAGI (reference sequence). The CDR3 extends over 15 amino acids. The V gene lost 6 bases and the J gene lost 0 bases, with 14 bases spanning the gap. CDR3: CASRRSTGMNTEAFF. The CDR3 DNA is TGTGCCAGCAGAAGGAGCACAGGGATGAACACTGAAGCTTTCTTT.

This clone was detected a few times. The chain employs TRBV4-1 and TRBJ2-7; possible D gene TRBD1, 5 bases. The V and J ends lost 8 bases and 6 bases respectively, with 14 bases between them. This CDR3 spans 12 amino acids. Looked up from germline, CDR1 is MGHRA and CDR2 is YSYEKL. CDR3 coding DNA: TGCGCCAGCCACGGGCAGGGCGTCGAGCAGTACTTC. Amino acid sequence: CASHGQGVEQYF.

A word on this clone: Different DNA sequences within this sample yield the same CDR3. The chain recombines TRBV18 with TRBJ1-1; no definite D call. This CDR3 comprises 13 residues. CDR1 KGHSH and CDR2 LQKENI come from the germline V gene. V gave up 2 bases and J gave up 2 bases, with 6 bases separating them. The CDR3 region is CASSPGQNTEAFF. The CDR3 nucleotides are TGTGCCAGCTCACCAGGGCAAAACACTGAAGCTTTCTTT.

The rearrangement joins TRBV7-2 to TRBJ2-7, with 8 bases matching TRBD2. Germline V gene sequence: CDR1 SGHTA, CDR2 FQGNSA. CDR3 length equals 15 residues. Trimming cost V 8 bases and J 1 base; bases outside gene matches: 10. CDR3 in amino acids: CASGTRGLGSYEQYF. The CDR3 DNA reads TGTGCCAGCGGAACCAGGGGACTAGGGTCCTACGAGCAGTACTTC.

This chain links TRBV1 with TRBJ1-5; the table's D call, TRBD1, has no DNA check behind it. TRBV1 is reported as a pseudogene. The CDR3 covers 20 residues. CDR3 amino acids: CTSSQGCLTGVTDSNQPQHF. CDR3 DNA sequence: TGCACCAGCAGCCAGGGCTGCTTAACAGGGGTTACAGATAGCAATCAGCCCCAGCATTTT.

The J gene is TRBJ2-3, the V gene TRBV4-3; 12 nucleotides align to TRBD2. Trimming took 3 bases from V and 4 from J; bases not matched to a gene: 8. Looked up from germline, CDR1 is LGHNA and CDR2 is YSLEER. The CDR3 sequence is 17 residues long. This CDR3 reads CASSQQSSGRDADTQYF. CDR3 nucleotide sequence: TGCGCCAGCAGCCAGCAATCTAGCGGGAGGGACGCAGATACGCAGTATTTT.

The rearrangement joins TRBV11-2 to TRBJ2-5; the D gene is possibly TRBD2 (6 bases). The CDR3 spans 14 residues. Trimming left V 5 bases short and J 5 bases short, with 15 bases between. Germline CDR1 and CDR2: SGHAT and FQNNGV. Here the CDR3 DNA reads TGTGCCAGCAGCCCGCGGGACCTTGCGGAGACCCAGTACTTC. It encodes CASSPRDLAETQYF.

This rearrangement joins TRBV4-3 to TRBJ2-1, with 9 bases lining up with TRBD2. The germline gives CDR1 LGHNA, CDR2 YSLEER. J was trimmed by 9 bases and V by 3 bases; bases with no gene match: 3. The CDR3 has 13 amino acids. The DNA for the CDR3 is TGCGCCAGCAGCCACGGTAGCGGGGGTGAGCAGTTCTTC. It yields the protein CASSHGSGGEQFF.

The genes are TRBV4-3 and TRBJ1-3; D is ambiguous. Germline lookup yields CDR1 LGHNA and CDR2 YSLEER. V was trimmed by 0 bases and J by 0 bases, leaving 12 bases between them. The CDR3 covers 17 residues. The CDR3 DNA sequence: TGCGCCAGCAGCCAAGATTTCGTTAGCCTCTCTGGAAACACCATATATTTT. Amino acid sequence: CASSQDFVSLSGNTIYF.

V gene TRBV25-1 combines with J gene TRBJ2-3; D unresolved. V lost 6 bases and J lost 0, with 7 bases in between. The CDR3 sequence is 13 residues long. Looked up from germline, CDR1 is MGHDK and CDR2 is SYGVNS. The CDR3 reads CASRPHSTDTQYF. The CDR3 region has the DNA TGTGCCAGCAGACCGCATAGCACAGATACGCAGTATTTT.

This clone appeared a single time. V is TRBV13 and J is TRBJ2-1; no clear D gene. This CDR3 region has 13 residues. Looked up from germline, CDR1 is PRHDT and CDR2 is FYEKMQ (reference sequence). Deletions cut 4 bases from V and 2 bases from J, with 6 bases between. CDR3 sequence reads: CASSSHPYNEQFF. The DNA for the CDR3 is TGTGCCAGCAGCTCACATCCCTACAATGAGCAGTTCTTC. Together with reference TRBV13 and TRBJ2-1, the CDR3 gives the full variable domain: AAGVIQSPRHLIKEKRETATLKCYPIPRHDTVYWYQQGPGQDPQFLISFYEKMQSDKGSIPDRFSAQQFSDYHSELNMSSLELGDSALYFCASSSHPYNEQFFGPGTRLTVL.

This chain connects TRBV11-3 to TRBJ2-1; 7 bases align to TRBD2. This CDR3 comprises 19 residues. Germline V gene data show CDR1 as SGHNT and CDR2 as YENEEA. The junction had 20 bases not matched to a gene; V was cut back by 5 bases and J by 4 bases. CDR3 region: CASSPETQWGGRSYNEQFF. The CDR3 coding sequence is TGTGCCAGCAGCCCAGAAACCCAATGGGGAGGGCGTAGTTACAATGAGCAGTTCTTC. Full variable domain (remainder filled in from reference TRBV11-3 and TRBJ2-1): EAGVVQSPRYKIIEKKQPVAFWCNPISGHNTLYWYLQNLGQGPELLIRYENEEAVDDSQLPKDRFSAERLKGVDSTLKIQPAELGDSAVYLCASSPETQWGGRSYNEQFFGPGTRLTVL.

The V call is TRBV5-1, the J call TRBJ2-5; the D gene is possibly TRBD1 (5 bases). The CDR3 is 15 amino acids. Germline CDR1 reads SGHRS; CDR2 reads YFSETQ. Trimming pared 0 bases from V and 1 base from J, leaving 10 bases between. The CDR3, as DNA: TGCGCCAGCAGCTTGGTGGTCAGGGCCCAAGAGACCCAGTACTTC. As protein: CASSLVVRAQETQYF.

The gene calls are TRBV28 and TRBJ2-5, with TRBD1 identical over 9 bases. CDR3 size: 16 residues. After removal of 3 bases from V and 1 base from J, the junction contained 6 bases not matched to a gene. CDR1 and CDR2 (germline): MDHEN, SYDVKM. The CDR3 sequence: CASSFPRDRAQETQYF. In DNA, the CDR3 is TGTGCCAGCAGTTTTCCTCGGGACAGGGCCCAAGAGACCCAGTACTTC.

The chain combines TRBV2 with TRBJ1-2; a weak D match, TRBD1 (5 bases). Between the trimmed V and J ends, which lost 5 bases and 6 bases, there was a span of 7 bases. The CDR3 has 11 residues. Germline CDR1 is SNHLY and CDR2 is FYNNEI. CDR3: CASSRTHGYTF. CDR3 nucleotides: TGTGCCAGCAGTCGGACACATGGCTACACCTTC.

The chain has TRBV5-5 and TRBJ2-3; D is tentatively TRBD1 or TRBD2 (5 bases each). This CDR3 has 16 amino acids. Germline lookup yields CDR1 SGHKS and CDR2 YYEKEE (reference sequence). Trimming cost V 0 bases and J 1 base, with 12 bases left between them. CDR3 in amino acids: CASSLGPQGGTDTQYF. The DNA for the CDR3 is TGTGCCAGCAGCTTGGGCCCCCAGGGAGGCACAGATACGCAGTATTTT. The entire variable domain, with the rest obtained from reference TRBV5-5 and TRBJ2-3, is as follows: DAGVTQSPTHLIKTRGQQVTLRCSPISGHKSVSWYQQVLGQGPQFIFQYYEKEERGRGNFPDRFSARQFPNYSSELNVNALLLGDSALYLCASSLGPQGGTDTQYFGPGTRLTVL.

This clone has only one observation. This rearrangement joins TRBV11-2 to TRBJ1-2, with D perhaps matching TRBD1 (5 bases). The CDR3 is 14 residues long. The germline V gene has CDR1 SGHAT and CDR2 FQNNGV. V lost 1 base, J lost 6 bases, and 12 bases lay in between. CDR3 DNA: TGTGCCAGCAGCTTAGTAGGAGGGGCGGATGGCTACACCTTC. It yields the protein CASSLVGGADGYTF.

The genes are TRBV2 and TRBJ1-1; no clear D gene. Trimming left V 6 bases short and J 7 bases short, with 9 bases between. CDR3 length equals 11 residues. Germline loops: CDR1 SNHLY, CDR2 FYNNEI. CDR3 in DNA: TGTGCCAGCAGCCGGGGTGGTGAAGCTTTCTTT. Its protein product is CASSRGGEAFF.

J is TRBJ2-7 and V is TRBV30, with D perhaps TRBD1 or TRBD2 (5 bases each). V was shortened by 2 bases and J by 0 bases, with 11 bases between the two germline ends. The germline gives CDR1 GTSNPN, CDR2 SVGIG (reference sequence). CDR3 size: 14 residues. The CDR3 sequence: CAWSTGTSSYEQYF. The CDR3 DNA reads as TGTGCCTGGAGTACCGGGACCAGCTCCTACGAGCAGTACTTC.

This chain connects TRBV6-1 to TRBJ1-2; tentative D call: TRBD1 (6 bases). V lost 5 bases to trimming and J lost 10 bases, with 11 bases between them. Germline V gene sequence: CDR1 MNHNS, CDR2 SASEGT. The CDR3 consists of 11 residues. In DNA form, the CDR3 reads TGTGCCAGCAGTTGGGGGGCCGACTACACCTTC. It encodes CASSWGADYTF.

The chain joins TRBV27 to TRBJ1-1, with unresolved D. V was shortened by 0 bases and J by 0 bases, with 8 bases between the two germline ends. This CDR3 region has 15 residues. CDR1 MNHEY and CDR2 SMNVEV come from the germline V gene (reference sequence). CDR3 residues: CASSLSRDMNTEAFF. The CDR3 DNA is TGTGCCAGCAGTTTATCACGCGATATGAACACTGAAGCTTTCTTT.

V usage is TRBV2 and J usage is TRBJ1-1; 9 bases are a match to TRBD1. The junction had 5 bases not matched to a gene; V was cut back by 7 bases and J by 5 bases. The length of the CDR3 is 13 residues. CDR1 SNHLY and CDR2 FYNNEI come from the germline V gene. The CDR3 reads CASKRTGDTEAFF. CDR3 DNA sequence: TGTGCCAGCAAGCGGACAGGGGATACTGAAGCTTTCTTT.